The rows below give T cell receptor beta chains drawn from one sample of a study of cytomegalovirus exposure and HLA in healthy donors. Profiling relied on immunoSEQ multiplex PCR, and the TCRdb table lists in-frame clones only, not all of them. Of around 73,000 clones in the sample, roughly 89% were seen once. Sequencing was performed on PBMCs. These receptors were collected from a woman aged 18 to 35 in good health and CMV-seropositive. Each CDR3 is given without its conserved first and last residue. The D gene is left open where the match is weak.

J | V | D | CDR3
TRBJ1-1 | TRBV30 | - | AWSQIAPAF
TRBJ1-1 | TRBV7-2 | - | ASSLLTAGGLNTEAF
TRBJ1-2 | TRBV19 | - | ASSTDSPGVGGYT
TRBJ2-1 | TRBV15 | TRBD2 | ATSKTSGRANEQF
TRBJ1-4 | TRBV18 | - | ASSRLGGGAQDEKLF
TRBJ2-1 | TRBV28 | TRBD2 | ASKLAGAAHEQF
TRBJ2-2 | TRBV5-1 | - | ASSDTRENTGELF
TRBJ2-7 | TRBV30 | - | AWSAALRDNSYEQY
TRBJ2-7 | TRBV7-8 | - | ASSLDTGQGSYEQY
TRBJ1-1 | TRBV19 | - | ASNTQGPNTEAF
TRBJ1-2 | TRBV19 | - | ASINIGGEYGYT
TRBJ2-2 | TRBV4-1 | - | ASSHENSGGELF
TRBJ2-1 | TRBV29-1 | TRBD2 | SAQKDTSGRGYEQF
TRBJ2-7 | TRBV20-1 | - | SASGSYEQY
TRBJ2-7 | TRBV28 | TRBD1 | ASSLILGDRKY